What follows are 32 T cell receptor beta chains derived from one specimen sequenced in a study of blood T cell repertoires in COVID-19. Clones were sequenced by immunoSEQ multiplex PCR, and TCRdb holds only the in-frame ones, with some missing. Here the sample spans roughly 160,000 clones, around 85% being singletons. The sequenced sample consisted of PBMCs or T cells enriched from blood (not recorded which). The receptors here all came from a woman between 35 and 50 years old with acute COVID-19.

The CDR3 loop reads CASSPAGITEAFF. The CDR3 DNA follows: TGTGCCAGCAGCCCTGCGGGAATCACTGAAGCTTTCTTT. The chain recombines TRBV3-1 (or the pseudogene TRBV3-2) with TRBJ1-1; D gene uncertain. This CDR3 is built from 13 residues. The V gene's germline CDR1 is LGHDT and CDR2 YNNKEL (reference sequence). V lost 4 bases and J lost 4, with 10 bases in between.

This clone was detected a few times. The identical CDR3 is also encoded by other nucleotide sequences in the sample. V gene TRBV7-9 combines with J gene TRBJ1-6; perhaps TRBD1 as D (5 bases). V was cut by 1 base and J by 10 bases, with 8 bases left in between. The CDR3 runs to 13 residues. CDR1 is SEHNR and CDR2 is FQNEAQ in the germline V gene (reference sequence). The CDR3 is CASSLDGGSPLHF. The CDR3 nucleotides are TGTGCCAGCAGCTTAGATGGGGGGTCACCCCTCCACTTT.

The V gene is TRBV5-5, the J gene TRBJ2-5, with unresolved D. CDR1 SGHKS and CDR2 YYEKEE come from the germline V gene (reference sequence). The V end lost 3 bases, the J end lost 4 bases, and 7 bases lay between the germline ends. The CDR3 totals 12 residues. The CDR3 sequence is CASSYPRETQYF. CDR3 in DNA: TGTGCCAGCAGCTACCCGAGAGAGACCCAGTACTTC.

The table lists this clone with a few counts. This chain uses TRBV5-6 with TRBJ1-1; D call uncertain. The germline V gene encodes CDR1 SGHDT and CDR2 YYEEEE. The CDR3 length is 16 residues. V was clipped by 5 bases and J by 1 base, with 18 bases between them. CDR3 nucleotides: TGTGCCAGCAGGCGAGAGGCTCGCTCAGAGAACACTGAAGCTTTCTTT. Translating it yields CASRREARSENTEAFF.

This clone was seen once. The chain employs TRBV6-5 and TRBJ1-1; D call uncertain. CDR3 size: 15 residues. CDR1 and CDR2 from the germline V gene are MNHEY and SVGAGI. V lost 2 bases and J lost 0, with 10 bases in between. CDR3 DNA: TGTGCCAGCAGTTACGGAAGGCAGGTGAACACTGAAGCTTTCTTT. Translation gives CASSYGRQVNTEAFF.

The chain joins TRBV25-1 to TRBJ2-7, with D possibly matching TRBD1 (5 bases). Trimming took 4 bases from V and 4 from J, leaving 11 bases between them. The CDR3 extends over 13 amino acids. The germline gives CDR1 MGHDK, CDR2 SYGVNS. This chain's CDR3 is CASSVAGRYEQYF. In nucleotides, the CDR3 is TGTGCCAGCAGTGTAGCAGGGCGGTACGAGCAGTACTTC.

The genes are TRBV7-2 and TRBJ2-1; 8 bases fit TRBD1. CDR1 and CDR2 (germline): SGHTA, FQGNSA. V trimming: 5 bases; J trimming: 4 bases; junction bases outside the gene matches: 10. The CDR3 covers 16 residues. The CDR3 DNA reads TGTGCCAGCAGCCTACCACAGGGGGTGGGGTACAATGAGCAGTTCTTC. This sequence encodes CASSLPQGVGYNEQFF.

Only one count was recorded for this clone. The J gene is TRBJ1-2, the V gene TRBV5-1; 7 bases map to TRBD1. The CDR3 sequence is 14 residues long. V shed 0 bases, J shed 4 bases, and the junction held 3 bases outside the gene matches. Germline V gene lookup returns CDR1 SGHRS and CDR2 YFSETQ. The CDR3 is CASSLGQGFYGYTF. Here the CDR3 DNA reads TGCGCCAGCAGCTTGGGACAGGGTTTCTATGGCTACACCTTC.

The rearrangement uses TRBV3-1 (or the pseudogene TRBV3-2) and TRBJ2-1, with 11 nucleotides matching TRBD2. Looked up from germline, CDR1 is LGHDT and CDR2 is YNNKEL (reference sequence). CDR3 length: 18 amino acids. The junction had 7 bases not matched to a gene; V was cut back by 1 base and J by 2 bases. CDR3 sequence reads: CASSQVTSGIVTYNEQFF. As DNA, the CDR3 is TGTGCCAGCAGCCAAGTGACTAGCGGGATTGTAACCTACAATGAGCAGTTCTTC.

V is TRBV19 and J is TRBJ2-1; the match to TRBD2 covers 9 bases. The germline CDR1 and CDR2 sequences are LNHDA and SQIVND (reference sequence). J was trimmed by 3 bases and V by 6 bases; bases with no gene match: 12. The CDR3 sequence is 17 residues long. The CDR3 region is CASRNPWREGLYNEQFF. The CDR3 region has the DNA TGTGCCAGTAGGAACCCTTGGCGGGAGGGCCTCTACAATGAGCAGTTCTTC.

This clone was observed once. This chain joins TRBV7-3 and TRBJ1-1; tentatively, D is TRBD1 (5 bases). Germline assignment: CDR1 SGHTA and CDR2 FQGTGA. The CDR3 length is 15 residues. Trimming shortened V by 0 bases and J by 6 bases, and 14 bases separated the two germline ends. For the CDR3, the DNA is TGTGCCAGCAGCTTAACGGCAACAGGTAACCCTGAAGCTTTCTTT. Its translation is CASSLTATGNPEAFF.

The chain is built from TRBV4-1 and TRBJ2-7; 9 nucleotides agree with TRBD2. The CDR3 is 15 residues long. V lost 0 bases, J lost 3 bases, and 3 bases stayed unmatched. Germline lookup yields CDR1 MGHRA and CDR2 YSYEKL. The CDR3 nucleotides are TGCGCCAGCAGCCAAGAAGAGCGGGAGGTCTACGAGCAGTACTTC. Protein product: CASSQEEREVYEQYF.

The chain recombines TRBV5-1 with TRBJ1-1; 8 positions match TRBD1. The CDR3 extends over 14 amino acids. The V and J ends lost 5 bases and 6 bases, in that order; junction bases with no gene match: 9. Per the germline V gene, CDR1 is SGHRS and CDR2 is YFSETQ. This CDR3 reads CASSYRDRQAEAFF. The CDR3 bases are TGCGCCAGCAGTTACCGGGACAGGCAGGCTGAAGCTTTCTTT.

V and J are TRBV4-1 and TRBJ2-7; TRBD1 might be the D (6 bases). Trimming removed 1 base from V and 6 bases from J, with 10 bases in between. The length of the CDR3 is 13 residues. The germline CDR1 and CDR2 sequences are MGHRA and YSYEKL. The CDR3: CASSQGQVGEQYF. The DNA of the CDR3 is TGCGCCAGCAGCCAAGGACAGGTAGGCGAGCAGTACTTC.

This chain uses TRBV6-5 with TRBJ1-1; D uncertain. The CDR3 runs 10 residues. Trimming removed 2 bases from V and 12 bases from J, with 7 bases in between. Germline lookup yields CDR1 MNHEY and CDR2 SVGAGI. CDR3 residues: CASSYPPTFF. CDR3 sequence (DNA): TGTGCCAGCAGTTACCCCCCCACTTTCTTT.

Only a few counts were recorded for this clone. The genes are TRBV11-2 and TRBJ1-2, with D possibly matching TRBD1 (6 bases). Germline-derived CDR1 and CDR2 are SGHAT and FQNNGV. The CDR3 spans 16 residues. The V end lost 5 bases, the J end lost 7 bases, and 23 bases lay between the germline ends. CDR3 loop: CASSAPSGGAELGYTF. In nucleotides, the CDR3 is TGTGCCAGCAGCGCACCCTCGGGGGGGGCTGAACTTGGCTACACCTTC.

The V and J genes are TRBV19 and TRBJ2-2; perhaps TRBD1 as D (5 bases). Trimming left V 6 bases short and J 7 bases short, with 18 bases between. The CDR3 has 15 residues. Germline CDR1 LNHDA, CDR2 SQIVND (reference sequence). The CDR3, as DNA: TGTGCCAGTAGCCCATCGACAGCTGGCCTCGGGGAGCTGTTTTTT. Translating it yields CASSPSTAGLGELFF.

The chain combines TRBV12-3 or TRBV12-4 with TRBJ1-2; 8 positions agree with TRBD1. The CDR3 runs to 13 residues. Trimming removed 8 bases from V and 5 bases from J; junction bases left unmatched: 7. CDR3 bases: TGTGCCAGCCACATTACAGGGGGTTATGGCTACACCTTC. Protein product: CASHITGGYGYTF.

This chain links TRBV6-1 with TRBJ1-5, with D perhaps TRBD1 (6 bases). This CDR3 is 17 amino acids long. Germline loops: CDR1 MNHNS, CDR2 SASEGT. V lost 2 bases and J 3 bases, leaving 17 bases between the germline ends. CDR3 nucleotides: TGTGCCAGCAGTGAATGGGGGGGGCTCCCTCCCAATCAGCCCCAGCATTTT. This translates into CASSEWGGLPPNQPQHF.

The V gene is TRBV2, the J gene TRBJ2-7; TRBD2 aligns across 7 bases. With V trimmed by 8 bases and J by 2 bases, 3 bases remained unmatched. Germline-derived CDR1 and CDR2 are SNHLY and FYNNEI. The CDR3 sequence is 12 residues long. The CDR3: CASRDYTYEQYV. For the CDR3, the DNA is TGTGCCAGCCGGGACTACACCTACGAGCAGTACGTC.

The V call is TRBV6-5, the J call TRBJ2-7; D possibly corresponds to TRBD2 (5 bases). Trimming removed 0 bases at V and 3 bases at J, with 15 bases between. CDR3 length: 16 amino acids. Germline V lookup: CDR1 MNHEY, CDR2 SVGAGI. The CDR3 protein is CASSYSSTGWGYEQYF. CDR3 DNA: TGTGCCAGCAGTTACTCCTCCACGGGGTGGGGCTACGAGCAGTACTTC.

The rearrangement joins TRBV3-1 (or the pseudogene TRBV3-2) to TRBJ2-1; D perhaps matches TRBD1 (5 bases). Germline V gene data show CDR1 as LGHDT and CDR2 as YNNKEL (reference sequence). CDR3 length: 16 amino acids. Trimming pared 1 base from V and 1 base from J, leaving 11 bases between. The CDR3 region is CASSQVLRGSYNEQFF. CDR3 DNA sequence: TGTGCCAGCAGCCAAGTACTAAGGGGTTCCTACAATGAGCAGTTCTTC.

The table lists this clone with a few counts. The chain is built from TRBV12-5 and TRBJ1-1, with D possibly TRBD1 on 6 matching bases. The CDR3 loop spans 15 amino acids. The V gene lost 4 bases and the J gene lost 2 bases, with 14 bases spanning the gap. Germline loops: CDR1 LGHNT, CDR2 FRNRAP. CDR3 protein: CASGSRDTANTEAFF. The CDR3 nucleotides are TGTGCTAGTGGTTCCCGGGACACCGCCAACACTGAAGCTTTCTTT.

V is TRBV15 and J is TRBJ2-7; TRBD2 matches at 8 bases. The length of the CDR3 is 13 residues. Trimming took 7 bases from V and 4 from J; bases not matched to a gene: 6. Per the germline V gene, CDR1 is LNHNV and CDR2 is YYDKDF (reference sequence). CDR3 nucleotide sequence: TGTGCCACCACGACTAGCGCCCCTTACGAGCAGTACGTC. Its translation is CATTTSAPYEQYV.

This chain joins TRBV7-9 and TRBJ1-2; D might be TRBD1 (5 bases). Trimming pared 2 bases from V and 10 bases from J, leaving 14 bases between. CDR1 is SEHNR and CDR2 is FQNEAQ in the germline V gene (reference sequence). There are 13 residues in the CDR3. The CDR3 region has the DNA TGTGCCAGCAGCTTACTTCAGGGTTTGGACTACACCTTC. Amino acid sequence: CASSLLQGLDYTF. Based on the CDR3 plus reference TRBV7-9 and TRBJ1-2, the full variable domain is DTGVSQNPRHKITKRGQNVTFRCDPISEHNRLYWYRQTLGQGPEFLTYFQNEAQLEKSRLLSDRFSAERPKGSFSTLEIQRTEQGDSAMYLCASSLLQGLDYTFGSGTRLTVV.

The J gene is TRBJ2-3, the V gene TRBV5-1, with TRBD2 as a possible D gene (5 bases). The CDR3 length is 14 residues. The V gene's germline CDR1 is SGHRS and CDR2 YFSETQ. Deletions cut 1 base from V and 3 bases from J, with 9 bases between. The CDR3 spells CASSLKADTDTQYF. In DNA form, the CDR3 reads TGCGCCAGCAGCTTGAAAGCGGATACAGATACGCAGTATTTT.

V usage is TRBV7-8 and J usage is TRBJ2-2; the match to TRBD2 covers 13 bases. With V trimmed by 6 bases and J by 6 bases, 10 bases remained unmatched. CDR1 is SGHVS and CDR2 is FQNEAQ in the germline V gene. The CDR3 runs to 17 residues. The CDR3 nucleotides are TGTGCCAGCAGTTTTGGACTAGCGGGGGAAGGGGCCGGGGAGCTGTTTTTT. Translating it yields CASSFGLAGEGAGELFF.

V is TRBV7-9 and J is TRBJ2-2, with TRBD2 identical over 9 bases. Losses at the gene ends were 5 bases for V and 4 bases for J; bases not matched to a gene: 8. Germline V CDR1 and CDR2: SEHNR, FQNEAQ (reference sequence). The CDR3 totals 16 residues. This chain's CDR3 is CASSLDAGGSTGELFF. The DNA of the CDR3 is TGTGCCAGCAGCCTCGACGCGGGAGGGAGCACCGGGGAGCTGTTTTTT.

This clone occurred a few times. The CDR3: CASSWQSSGSPLHF. The CDR3 bases are TGCGCCAGCAGCTGGCAGAGCTCGGGATCACCCCTCCACTTT. J is TRBJ1-6 and V is TRBV5-1; no clear D. The germline gives CDR1 SGHRS, CDR2 YFSETQ. The CDR3 loop spans 14 amino acids. V was shortened by 3 bases and J by 10 bases, with 14 bases between the two germline ends.

The rearrangement joins TRBV4-1 to TRBJ2-1; no clear D. The CDR3 has 17 residues. CDR1 and CDR2 from the germline V gene are MGHRA and YSYEKL. V was shortened by 0 bases and J by 4 bases, with 16 bases between the two germline ends. The CDR3 DNA follows: TGCGCCAGCAGCCAAGATCCCCTTCCCAGCGAATACAATGAGCAGTTCTTC. Translating gives CASSQDPLPSEYNEQFF.

This clone was observed a handful of times. J is TRBJ2-1 and V is TRBV10-2; tentatively, D is TRBD1 (7 bases). This CDR3 comprises 13 residues. Germline CDR1 WSHSY, CDR2 SAAADI. V was trimmed by 8 bases and J by 9 bases, leaving 17 bases between them. CDR3 region: CASGDSGWPEQFF. CDR3 DNA sequence: TGCGCCAGCGGGGACAGCGGGTGGCCTGAGCAGTTCTTC.

The V and J genes are TRBV18 and TRBJ1-1, with 8 positions matching TRBD1. The CDR3 runs to 17 residues. From germline, CDR1 is KGHSH and CDR2 LQKENI. The V and J ends lost 6 bases and 0 bases, in that order; junction bases with no gene match: 12. The CDR3 is CASSFPTGADMNTEAFF. The CDR3 DNA follows: TGTGCCAGCTCGTTTCCGACAGGGGCAGATATGAACACTGAAGCTTTCTTT.